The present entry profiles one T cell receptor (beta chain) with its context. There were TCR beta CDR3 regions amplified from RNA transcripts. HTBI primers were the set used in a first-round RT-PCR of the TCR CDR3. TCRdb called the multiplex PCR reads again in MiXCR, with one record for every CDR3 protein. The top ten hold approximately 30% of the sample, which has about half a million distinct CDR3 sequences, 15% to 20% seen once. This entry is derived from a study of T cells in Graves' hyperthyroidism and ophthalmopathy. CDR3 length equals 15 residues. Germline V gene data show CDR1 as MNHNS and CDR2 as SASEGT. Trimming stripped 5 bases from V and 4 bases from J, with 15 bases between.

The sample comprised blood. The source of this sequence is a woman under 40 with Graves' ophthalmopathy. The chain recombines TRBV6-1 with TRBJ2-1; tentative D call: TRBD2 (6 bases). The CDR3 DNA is TGTGCCAGCAGTCCCACTAGCTCAAGGTACAATGAGCAGTTCTTC. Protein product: CASSPTSSRYNEQFF.